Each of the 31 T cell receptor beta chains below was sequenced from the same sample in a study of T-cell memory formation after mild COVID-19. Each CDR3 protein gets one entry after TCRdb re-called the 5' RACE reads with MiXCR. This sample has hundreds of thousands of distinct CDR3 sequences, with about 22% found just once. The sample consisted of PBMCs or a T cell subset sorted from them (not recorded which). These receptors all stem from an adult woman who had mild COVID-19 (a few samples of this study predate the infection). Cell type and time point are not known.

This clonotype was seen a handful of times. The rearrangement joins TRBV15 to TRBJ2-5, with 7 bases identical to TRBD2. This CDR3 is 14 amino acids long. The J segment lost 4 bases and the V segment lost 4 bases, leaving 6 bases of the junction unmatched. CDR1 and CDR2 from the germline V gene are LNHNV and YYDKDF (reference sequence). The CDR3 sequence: CATSISRGRETQYF. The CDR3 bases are TGTGCCACCAGCATTTCGCGGGGGAGAGAGACCCAGTACTTC.

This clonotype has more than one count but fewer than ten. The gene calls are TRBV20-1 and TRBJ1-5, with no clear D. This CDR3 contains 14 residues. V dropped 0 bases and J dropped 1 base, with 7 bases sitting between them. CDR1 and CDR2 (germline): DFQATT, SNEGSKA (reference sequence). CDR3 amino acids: CSARDLVSNQPQHF. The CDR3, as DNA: TGCAGTGCTAGAGATTTGGTGAGCAATCAGCCCCAGCATTTT.

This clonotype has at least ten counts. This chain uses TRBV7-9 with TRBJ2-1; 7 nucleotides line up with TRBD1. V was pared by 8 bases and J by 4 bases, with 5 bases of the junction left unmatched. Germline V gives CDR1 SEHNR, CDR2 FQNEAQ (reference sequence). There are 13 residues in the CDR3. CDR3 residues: CASLLQGYNEQFF. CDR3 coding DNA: TGTGCCAGCTTGTTACAGGGGTACAATGAGCAGTTCTTC.

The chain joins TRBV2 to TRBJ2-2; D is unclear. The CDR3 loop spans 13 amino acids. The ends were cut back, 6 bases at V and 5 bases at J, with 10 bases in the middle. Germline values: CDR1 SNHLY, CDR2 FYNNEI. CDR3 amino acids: CASRPTPTGELFF. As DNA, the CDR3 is TGTGCCAGCAGACCAACACCGACCGGGGAGCTGTTTTTT.

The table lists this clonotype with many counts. The CDR3 coding sequence is TGTGCCAGCAGCCAAGCGGGGCGCTCTTCCTACGAGCAGTACTTC. Its translation: CASSQAGRSSYEQYF. The rearrangement links TRBV3-1 to TRBJ2-7; D is possibly TRBD1 or TRBD2 (5 bases each). The CDR3 sequence is 15 residues long. Between the trimmed V and J ends, which lost 1 base and 1 base, there was a span of 11 bases. The V gene's germline CDR1 is LGHDT and CDR2 YNNKEL (reference sequence).

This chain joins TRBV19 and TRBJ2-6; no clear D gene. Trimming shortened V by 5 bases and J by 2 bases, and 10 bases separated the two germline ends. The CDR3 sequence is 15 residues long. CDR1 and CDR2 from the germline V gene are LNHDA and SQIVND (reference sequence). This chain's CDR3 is CASSFGDTGANVLTF. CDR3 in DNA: TGTGCCAGTAGTTTTGGGGATACTGGGGCCAACGTCCTGACTTTC. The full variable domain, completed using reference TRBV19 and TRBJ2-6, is DGGITQSPKYLFRKEGQNVTLSCEQNLNHDAMYWYRQDPGQGLRLIYYSQIVNDFQKGDIAEGYSVSREKKESFPLTVTSAQKNPTAFYLCASSFGDTGANVLTFGAGSRLTVL.

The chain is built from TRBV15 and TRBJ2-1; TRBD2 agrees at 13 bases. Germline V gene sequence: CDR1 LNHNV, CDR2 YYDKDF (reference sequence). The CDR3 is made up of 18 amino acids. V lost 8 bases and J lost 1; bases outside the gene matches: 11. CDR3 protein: CATGQLAGGPRSYNEQFF. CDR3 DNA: TGTGCCACCGGTCAACTAGCGGGAGGGCCCCGGTCCTACAATGAGCAGTTCTTC.

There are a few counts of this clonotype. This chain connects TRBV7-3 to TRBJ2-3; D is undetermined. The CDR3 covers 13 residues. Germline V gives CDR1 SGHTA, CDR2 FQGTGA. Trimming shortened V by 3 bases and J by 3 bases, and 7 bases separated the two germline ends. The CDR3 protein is CASSFGETDTQYF. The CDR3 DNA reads TGTGCCAGCAGCTTTGGGGAAACAGATACGCAGTATTTT.

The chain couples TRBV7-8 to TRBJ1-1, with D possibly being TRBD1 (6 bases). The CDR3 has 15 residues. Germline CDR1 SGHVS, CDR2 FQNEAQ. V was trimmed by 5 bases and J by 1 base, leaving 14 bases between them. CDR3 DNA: TGTGCCAGCAGCACCCGGGGACACCCGAACACTGAAGCTTTCTTT. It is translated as CASSTRGHPNTEAFF.

CDR3 sequence: CASSQELLSDRGQENIQYF. CDR3 sequence (DNA): TGCGCCAGCAGCCAAGAGTTATTGTCGGACAGGGGGCAAGAAAACATTCAGTACTTC. V and J are TRBV4-1 and TRBJ2-4, with TRBD1 matching over 11 bases. J was trimmed by 5 bases and V by 0 bases; bases with no gene match: 12. This CDR3 is built from 19 residues. The germline V gene encodes CDR1 MGHRA and CDR2 YSYEKL.

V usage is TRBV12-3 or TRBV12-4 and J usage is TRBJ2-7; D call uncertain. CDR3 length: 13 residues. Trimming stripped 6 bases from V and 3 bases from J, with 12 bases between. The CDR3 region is CASSLKGSYEQYF. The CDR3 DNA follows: TGTGCCAGCAGCTTAAAGGGCAGCTACGAGCAGTACTTC.

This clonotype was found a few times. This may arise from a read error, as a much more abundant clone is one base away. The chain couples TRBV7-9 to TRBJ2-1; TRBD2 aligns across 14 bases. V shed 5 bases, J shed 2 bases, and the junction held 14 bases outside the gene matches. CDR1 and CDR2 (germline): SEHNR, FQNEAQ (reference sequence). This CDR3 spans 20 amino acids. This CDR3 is CASSPPAGTSGSPTYNEQFF. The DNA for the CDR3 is TGTGCCAGCAGCCCCCCTGCCGGGACTAGCGGGAGTCCCACCTACAATGAGCAGTTCTTC.

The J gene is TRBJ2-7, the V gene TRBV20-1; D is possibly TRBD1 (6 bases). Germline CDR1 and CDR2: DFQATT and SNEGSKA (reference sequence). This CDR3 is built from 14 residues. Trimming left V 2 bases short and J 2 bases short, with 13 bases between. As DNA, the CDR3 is TGCAGTGCTAGAAGGACAGCCTCCACCTACGAGCAGTACTTC. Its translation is CSARRTASTYEQYF.

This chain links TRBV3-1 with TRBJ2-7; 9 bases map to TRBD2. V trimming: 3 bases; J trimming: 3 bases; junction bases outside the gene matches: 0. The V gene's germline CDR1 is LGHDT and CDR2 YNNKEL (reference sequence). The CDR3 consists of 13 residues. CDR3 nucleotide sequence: TGTGCCAGCAGCCAGCGGGAGGGCTACGAGCAGTACTTC. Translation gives CASSQREGYEQYF.

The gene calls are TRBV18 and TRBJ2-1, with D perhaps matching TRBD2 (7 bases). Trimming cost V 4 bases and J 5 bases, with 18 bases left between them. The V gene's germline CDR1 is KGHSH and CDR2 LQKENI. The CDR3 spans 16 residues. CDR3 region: CASSRSGGPINNEQFF. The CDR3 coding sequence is TGTGCCAGCTCACGTTCCGGGGGGCCCATCAACAATGAGCAGTTCTTC.

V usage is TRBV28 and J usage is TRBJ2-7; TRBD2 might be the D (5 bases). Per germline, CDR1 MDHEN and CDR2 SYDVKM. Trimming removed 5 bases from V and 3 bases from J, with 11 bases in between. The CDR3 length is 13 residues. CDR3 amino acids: CASSPSGYYEQYF. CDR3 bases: TGTGCCAGCAGTCCCTCGGGGTACTACGAGCAGTACTTC.

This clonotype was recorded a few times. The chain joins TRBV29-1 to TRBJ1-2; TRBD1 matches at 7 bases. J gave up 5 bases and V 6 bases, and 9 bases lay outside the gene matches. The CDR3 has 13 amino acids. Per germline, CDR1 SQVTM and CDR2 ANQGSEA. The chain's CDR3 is CSVERQGSYGYTF. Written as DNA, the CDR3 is TGCAGCGTCGAGAGACAGGGAAGTTATGGCTACACCTTC.

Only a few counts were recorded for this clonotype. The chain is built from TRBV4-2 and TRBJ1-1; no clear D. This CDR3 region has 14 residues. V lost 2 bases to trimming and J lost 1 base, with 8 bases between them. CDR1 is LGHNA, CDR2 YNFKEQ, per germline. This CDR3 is CASSQFSENTEAFF. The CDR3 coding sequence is TGTGCCAGCAGCCAATTTTCTGAGAACACTGAAGCTTTCTTT.

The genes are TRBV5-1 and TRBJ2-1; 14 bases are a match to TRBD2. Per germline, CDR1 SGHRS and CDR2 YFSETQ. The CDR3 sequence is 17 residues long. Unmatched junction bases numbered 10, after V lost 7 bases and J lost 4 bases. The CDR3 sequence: CASDTRTSGRKYNEQFF. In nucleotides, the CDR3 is TGCGCCAGCGACACCAGGACTAGCGGGAGGAAGTACAATGAGCAGTTCTTC. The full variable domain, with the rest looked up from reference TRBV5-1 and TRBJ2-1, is KAGVTQTPRYLIKTRGQQVTLSCSPISGHRSVSWYQQTPGQGLQFLFEYFSETQRNKGNFPGRFSGRQFSNSRSEMNVSTLELGDSALYLCASDTRTSGRKYNEQFFGPGTRLTVL.

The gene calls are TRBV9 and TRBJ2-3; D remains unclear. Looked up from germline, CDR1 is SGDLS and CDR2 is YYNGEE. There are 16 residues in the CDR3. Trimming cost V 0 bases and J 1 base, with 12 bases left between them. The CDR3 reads CASSVGDPRGTDTQYF. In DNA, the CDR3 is TGTGCCAGCAGCGTAGGAGATCCACGTGGCACAGATACGCAGTATTTT.

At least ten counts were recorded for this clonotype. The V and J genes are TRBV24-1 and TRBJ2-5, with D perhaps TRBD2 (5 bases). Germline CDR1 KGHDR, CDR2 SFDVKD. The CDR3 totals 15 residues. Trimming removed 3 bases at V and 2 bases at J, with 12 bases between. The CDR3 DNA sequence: TGTGCCACCAGTGATCGATGGGAGAGACAAGAGACCCAGTACTTC. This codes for CATSDRWERQETQYF.

The CDR3 DNA reads TGTGCCAGCAGCCTGACTGACAGGACTGAGCAGTTCTTC. Protein product: CASSLTDRTEQFF. The rearrangement joins TRBV14 to TRBJ2-1, with D tentatively TRBD1 (6 bases). This CDR3 region has 13 residues. Trimming pared 4 bases from V and 9 bases from J, leaving 13 bases between. Per germline, CDR1 SGHDN and CDR2 FVKESK.

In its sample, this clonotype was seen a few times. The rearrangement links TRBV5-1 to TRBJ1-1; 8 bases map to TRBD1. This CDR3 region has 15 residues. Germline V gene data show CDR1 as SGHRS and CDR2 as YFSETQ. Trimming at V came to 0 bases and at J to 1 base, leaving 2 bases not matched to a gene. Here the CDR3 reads CASSLVGQGNTEAFF. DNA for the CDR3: TGCGCCAGCAGCTTGGTTGGACAGGGGAACACTGAAGCTTTCTTT.

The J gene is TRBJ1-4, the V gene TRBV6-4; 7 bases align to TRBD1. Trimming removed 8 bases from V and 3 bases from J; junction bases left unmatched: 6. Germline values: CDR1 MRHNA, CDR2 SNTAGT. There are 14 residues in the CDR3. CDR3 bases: TGTGCCAGCGAACCGGGACAGCCTAATGAAAAACTGTTTTTT. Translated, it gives CASEPGQPNEKLFF.

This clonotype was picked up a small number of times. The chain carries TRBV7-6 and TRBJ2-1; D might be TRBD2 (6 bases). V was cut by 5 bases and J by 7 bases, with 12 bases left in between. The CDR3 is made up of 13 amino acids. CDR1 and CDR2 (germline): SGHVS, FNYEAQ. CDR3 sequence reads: CASSIQTSNEQFF. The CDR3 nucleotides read TGTGCCAGCAGCATCCAGACTAGTAATGAGCAGTTCTTC.

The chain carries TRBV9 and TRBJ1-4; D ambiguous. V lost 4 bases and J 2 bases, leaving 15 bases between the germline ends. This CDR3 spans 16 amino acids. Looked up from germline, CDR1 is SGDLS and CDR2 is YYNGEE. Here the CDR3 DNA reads TGTGCCAGCAGCACAGTCATGGGAGGGACTAATGAAAAACTGTTTTTT. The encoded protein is CASSTVMGGTNEKLFF.

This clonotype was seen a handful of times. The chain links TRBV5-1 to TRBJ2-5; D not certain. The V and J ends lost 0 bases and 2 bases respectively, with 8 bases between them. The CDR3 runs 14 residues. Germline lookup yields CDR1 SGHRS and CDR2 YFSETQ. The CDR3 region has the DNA TGCGCCAGCAGCTTGGGCATGGGACAAGAGACCCAGTACTTC. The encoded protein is CASSLGMGQETQYF.

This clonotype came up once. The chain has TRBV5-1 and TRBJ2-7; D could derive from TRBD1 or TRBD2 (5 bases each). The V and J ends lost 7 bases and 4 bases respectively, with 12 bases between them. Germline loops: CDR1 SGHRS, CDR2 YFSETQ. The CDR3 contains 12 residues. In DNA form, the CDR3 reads TGCGCCAGCTCCGGTGGGGGATACGAGCAGTACTTC. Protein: CASSGGGYEQYF.

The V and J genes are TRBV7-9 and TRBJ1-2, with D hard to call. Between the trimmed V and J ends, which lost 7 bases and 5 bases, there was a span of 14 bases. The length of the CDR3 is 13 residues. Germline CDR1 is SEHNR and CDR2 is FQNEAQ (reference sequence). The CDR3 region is CASTPDRGYGYTF. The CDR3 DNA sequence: TGTGCCAGCACCCCGGACCGTGGGTATGGCTACACCTTC.

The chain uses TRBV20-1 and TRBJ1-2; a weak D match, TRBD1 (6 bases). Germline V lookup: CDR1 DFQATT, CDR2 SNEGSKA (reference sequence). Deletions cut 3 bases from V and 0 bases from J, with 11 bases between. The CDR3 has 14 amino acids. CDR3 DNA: TGCAGTGCTAGGGTACAGGGAGCTAACTATGGCTACACCTTC. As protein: CSARVQGANYGYTF.

In DNA form, the CDR3 reads TGTGCCAGCAGTTCCCGGGCCCACTATGGCTACACCTTC. Translation gives CASSSRAHYGYTF. The chain employs TRBV12-3 or TRBV12-4 and TRBJ1-2; no clear D. Trimming took off 4 bases at V and 3 bases at J, with 9 bases between the two ends. This CDR3 has 13 residues.